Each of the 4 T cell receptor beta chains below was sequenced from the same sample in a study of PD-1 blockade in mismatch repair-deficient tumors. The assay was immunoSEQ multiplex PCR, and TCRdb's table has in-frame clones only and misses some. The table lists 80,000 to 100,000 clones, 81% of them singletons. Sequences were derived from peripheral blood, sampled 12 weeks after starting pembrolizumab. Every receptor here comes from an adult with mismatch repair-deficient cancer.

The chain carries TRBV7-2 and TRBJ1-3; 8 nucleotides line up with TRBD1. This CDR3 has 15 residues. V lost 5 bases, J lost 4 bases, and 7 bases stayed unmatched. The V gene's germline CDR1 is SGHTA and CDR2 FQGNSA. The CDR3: CASSAQGARGNTIYF. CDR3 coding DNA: TGTGCCAGCAGCGCTCAGGGGGCTCGGGGAAACACCATATATTTT. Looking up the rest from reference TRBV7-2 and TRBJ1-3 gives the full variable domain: GAGVSQSPSNKVTEKGKDVELRCDPISGHTALYWYRQSLGQGLEFLIYFQGNSAPDKSGLPSDRFSAERTGGSVSTLTIQRTQQEDSAVYLCASSAQGARGNTIYFGEGSWLTVV.

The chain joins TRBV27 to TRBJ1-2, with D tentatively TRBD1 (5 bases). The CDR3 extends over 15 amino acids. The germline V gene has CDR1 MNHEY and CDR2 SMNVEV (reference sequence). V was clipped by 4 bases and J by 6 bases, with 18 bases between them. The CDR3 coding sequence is TGTGCCAGCAGTTACCGGGACGGAGGTGTAGATGGCTACACCTTC. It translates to CASSYRDGGVDGYTF.

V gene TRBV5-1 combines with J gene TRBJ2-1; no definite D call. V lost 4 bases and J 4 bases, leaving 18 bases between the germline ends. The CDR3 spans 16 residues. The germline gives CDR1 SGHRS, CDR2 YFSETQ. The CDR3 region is CASSPPEYGPYNEQFF. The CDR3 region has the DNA TGCGCCAGCAGCCCCCCCGAGTACGGGCCATACAATGAGCAGTTCTTC.

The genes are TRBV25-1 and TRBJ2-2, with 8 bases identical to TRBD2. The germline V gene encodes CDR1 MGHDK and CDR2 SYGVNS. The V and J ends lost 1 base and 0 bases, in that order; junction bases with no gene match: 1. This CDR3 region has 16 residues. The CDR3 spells CASSEFGGANTGELFF. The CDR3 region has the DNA TGTGCCAGCAGTGAATTCGGGGGGGCGAACACCGGGGAGCTGTTTTTT.